This passage covers 28 T cell receptor beta chains from one sample sequenced in a study of CD8+CD57+ T cells in acquired aplastic anemia. TCR beta VDJ and CDR3 were profiled, and genomic DNA was the template. Each CDR3 protein gets one entry after TCRdb re-called the reads with MiXCR. The sample lists 250,000 or so distinct CDR3 sequences, more than 45% seen once, with 6.5% to 10% in the top ten. CD8+CD57+ cell expansion, shown by flow cytometry, had occurred in the patients selected for sequencing. The sample was sorted CD4+, CD8+, or CD8+CD57+ T cells (not recorded which) from PBMCs. Receptors originate from a human donor with aplastic anemia.

This clonotype was observed a few times. A much larger clone lies one base from this, so it may be a read error. V gene TRBV5-5 combines with J gene TRBJ2-7, with a possible D match to TRBD2 (5 bases). This CDR3 spans 14 amino acids. Germline V lookup: CDR1 SGHKS, CDR2 YYEKEE (reference sequence). The chain's CDR3 is CASSLAFGDYEQHF. The CDR3 coding sequence is TGTGCCAGCAGCTTGGCCTTCGGAGACTACGAGCAGCACTTC. The full variable domain, its missing parts supplied by reference TRBV5-5 and TRBJ2-7, is DAGVTQSPTHLIKTRGQQVTLRCSPISGHKSVSWYQQVLGQGPQFIFQYYEKEERGRGNFPDRFSARQFPNYSSELNVNALLLGDSALYLCASSLAFGDYEQHFGPGTRLTVT.

This clonotype occurred many times. The chain combines TRBV12-3 or TRBV12-4 with TRBJ2-1; perhaps TRBD1 as D (6 bases). V was cut by 8 bases and J by 2 bases, with 13 bases left in between. The CDR3 totals 14 residues. The CDR3 sequence is CASALTGTYNEQFF. CDR3 bases: TGTGCCAGCGCGTTAACAGGGACCTACAATGAGCAGTTCTTC.

Of note for this clonotype: Being one base from a much bigger clone, this may be a read error. The V and J genes are TRBV6-5 and TRBJ1-5; the D is unclear. V lost 2 bases, J lost 2 bases, and 7 bases lay in between. Germline V gives CDR1 MNHEY, CDR2 SVGAGI. The CDR3 runs to 14 residues. The CDR3 nucleotides are TGTGCCAGCAGTTACCGGCAGGGCAATCAGCCCCAGCATTTT. It translates to CASSYRQGNQPQHF.

The chain has TRBV6-2 or TRBV6-3 and TRBJ1-1; no clear D. Germline V gene data show CDR1 as MNHEY and CDR2 as SVGEGT. Trimming cost V 4 bases and J 11 bases, with 11 bases left between them. The CDR3 extends over 11 amino acids. The chain's CDR3 is CASSFTDRAFF. CDR3 DNA sequence: TGTGCCAGCAGTTTCACGGACCGCGCTTTCTTT.

Comment on this clonotype: The junction shows a germline mismatch at one end, possibly a read error. The chain recombines TRBV10-1 with TRBJ2-7; D assignment may be TRBD1 or TRBD2 (5 bases each). The CDR3 runs to 14 residues. Germline CDR1 reads WNHNN; CDR2 reads SYGVQD (reference sequence). The CDR3 coding sequence is TGCGCCAGCACTGAGGCTGCAGGGACGAACGAGCAGTACTTC. This gives the protein CASTEAAGTNEQYF.

Only one count was recorded for this clonotype. Without the conserved terminal phenylalanine or tryptophan, this CDR3 likely stems from a read error. This chain connects TRBV4-3 to TRBJ1-2; D is ambiguous. CDR1 is LGHNA and CDR2 is YSLEER in the germline V gene. CDR3 size: 18 residues. V lost 1 base and J lost 2, with 20 bases in between. CDR3 amino acids: CASSQVAQIVSMNYGYTL. For the CDR3, the DNA is TGCGCCAGCAGCCAAGTAGCACAGATTGTTTCGATGAACTATGGCTACACCCTC.

A remark on this clonotype: With a much larger clone just one base away, this may be a read error. J is TRBJ2-5 and V is TRBV5-6, with D hard to call. This CDR3 has 15 residues. Germline loops: CDR1 SGHDT, CDR2 YYEEEE. V lost 2 bases to trimming and J lost 0 bases, with 11 bases between them. CDR3 DNA: TGTGCCAGCAGCTTAGGGTCGTTCGACCAAGAGACCCAGTACTTC. Its protein is CASSLGSFDQETQYF.

This rearrangement joins TRBV5-1 to TRBJ2-5, with 12 bases fitting TRBD2. CDR3 length equals 19 residues. V lost 0 bases and J lost 3; bases outside the gene matches: 12. The germline V gene has CDR1 SGHRS and CDR2 YFSETQ. The CDR3 loop is CASSLVGLTSGSVEETQYF. CDR3 nucleotide sequence: TGCGCCAGCAGCTTGGTAGGATTGACTAGCGGGAGTGTCGAAGAGACCCAGTACTTC. The complete variable domain, with remaining parts taken from reference TRBV5-1 and TRBJ2-5, reads KAGVTQTPRYLIKTRGQQVTLSCSPISGHRSVSWYQQTPGQGLQFLFEYFSETQRNKGNFPGRFSGRQFSNSRSEMNVSTLELGDSALYLCASSLVGLTSGSVEETQYFGPGTRLLVL.

This clonotype was picked up a small number of times. The junction shows a germline mismatch at one end, possibly a read error. This rearrangement joins TRBV5-6 to TRBJ2-2; 8 nucleotides agree with TRBD1. The CDR3 extends over 15 amino acids. Looked up from germline, CDR1 is SGHDT and CDR2 is YYEEEE. The CDR3 sequence is CASSLGTGNPGELFF. The CDR3, as DNA: TGTGCCAGCAGCTTGGGGACAGGGAACCCCGGGGAGCTGTTTTTT.

This clonotype was counted ten times or more. V is TRBV7-6 and J is TRBJ2-7; D is possibly TRBD1 (6 bases). This CDR3 contains 14 residues. The V gene's germline CDR1 is SGHVS and CDR2 FNYEAQ. V lost 5 bases and J lost 3, with 14 bases in between. CDR3 residues: CASSARQDDYEQYF. The CDR3 DNA reads TGTGCCAGCAGCGCCAGACAGGACGACTACGAGCAGTACTTC.

This chain uses TRBV30 with TRBJ1-2, with TRBD1 as a possible D gene (6 bases). The CDR3 has 12 residues. Trimming cost V 1 base and J 8 bases, with 11 bases left between them. CDR1 and CDR2 from the germline V gene are GTSNPN and SVGIG (reference sequence). The DNA for the CDR3 is TGTGCCTGGAGTGCCGGGGGCGCAGGCTACACCTTC. It encodes CAWSAGGAGYTF.

The genes are TRBV19 and TRBJ2-1; 8 bases match TRBD1. Losses at the gene ends were 6 bases for V and 1 base for J; bases not matched to a gene: 5. The CDR3 runs to 15 residues. Looked up from germline, CDR1 is LNHDA and CDR2 is SQIVND (reference sequence). The CDR3 DNA reads TGTGCCAGTAGGCTAGACAGGGGATCCTACAATGAGCAGTTCTTC. Translation: CASRLDRGSYNEQFF.

This clonotype has only one observation. The CDR3 region has the DNA TGTGCCAGCAGTTTAGGGCCAGACACTGAAGCTTTCTTT. Its translation: CASSLGPDTEAFF. The chain uses TRBV27 and TRBJ1-1, with D hard to call. V was trimmed by 2 bases and J by 3 bases, leaving 7 bases between them. The CDR3 has 13 residues. Germline-derived CDR1 and CDR2 are MNHEY and SMNVEV (reference sequence).

This chain uses TRBV5-1 with TRBJ2-1, with D possibly being TRBD2 (6 bases). Germline V lookup: CDR1 SGHRS, CDR2 YFSETQ. Trimming removed 4 bases from V and 7 bases from J, with 15 bases in between. This CDR3 has 14 amino acids. CDR3 residues: CASSGGTLRNEQFF. The CDR3 nucleotides are TGCGCCAGCAGCGGCGGGACTCTCCGGAATGAGCAGTTCTTC.

The V call is TRBV20-1, the J call TRBJ2-3; D uncertain. The CDR3 is 14 residues long. Trimming cost V 2 bases and J 0 bases, with 9 bases left between them. From germline, CDR1 is DFQATT and CDR2 SNEGSKA (reference sequence). CDR3 coding DNA: TGCAGTGCTAGAAGGACGGAGAGCACAGATACGCAGTATTTT. This gives the protein CSARRTESTDTQYF.

The chain employs TRBV2 and TRBJ1-2; D not certain. CDR1 is SNHLY and CDR2 is FYNNEI in the germline V gene. The CDR3 has 15 residues. V lost 5 bases, J lost 4 bases, and 17 bases lay in between. CDR3 nucleotide sequence: TGTGCCAGCAGTTCCCGTCGGAACCTTGCCTATGGCTACACCTTC. Translated, it gives CASSSRRNLAYGYTF.

This chain connects TRBV5-1 to TRBJ2-7; a weak D match, TRBD1 (6 bases). V lost 4 bases and J 4 bases, leaving 15 bases between the germline ends. Germline V lookup: CDR1 SGHRS, CDR2 YFSETQ. The CDR3 has 14 amino acids. The CDR3 is CASSPSTGTYEQYF. In DNA form, the CDR3 reads TGCGCCAGCAGCCCGTCGACAGGAACGTACGAGCAGTACTTC.

This clonotype was observed many times. V gene TRBV6-5 combines with J gene TRBJ2-7; D is unresolved. From germline, CDR1 is MNHEY and CDR2 SVGAGI. The CDR3 runs to 15 residues. Deletions cut 2 bases from V and 4 bases from J, with 15 bases between. CDR3: CASSYGSPPGYEQYF. CDR3 in DNA: TGTGCCAGCAGTTACGGATCCCCCCCCGGGTACGAGCAGTACTTC.

This sequence joins TRBV18 and TRBJ2-7; D not resolved. Germline CDR1 KGHSH, CDR2 LQKENI. The CDR3 consists of 15 residues. V lost 2 bases and J 2 bases, leaving 13 bases between the germline ends. DNA of the CDR3: TGTGCCAGCTCACCAAGGTCCCCTACCCCCTACGAGCAGTACTTC. Protein: CASSPRSPTPYEQYF.

This clonotype showed up just a few times. V gene TRBV7-9 combines with J gene TRBJ1-4, with 8 bases matching TRBD1. CDR3 length equals 16 residues. With V trimmed by 4 bases and J by 8 bases, 12 bases remained unmatched. Per germline, CDR1 SEHNR and CDR2 FQNEAQ (reference sequence). The CDR3 nucleotides are TGTGCCAGCAGCTCAGAAAGGAGACAGGGGCCGGAAAAACTGTTTTTT. Translated, it gives CASSSERRQGPEKLFF. Full variable domain (remainder filled in from reference TRBV7-9 and TRBJ1-4): DTGVSQNPRHKITKRGQNVTFRCDPISEHNRLYWYRQTLGQGPEFLTYFQNEAQLEKSRLLSDRFSAERPKGSFSTLEIQRTEQGDSAMYLCASSSERRQGPEKLFFGSGTQLSVL.

This clonotype appeared many times. The chain has TRBV24-1 and TRBJ1-2; the match to TRBD1 covers 8 bases. V gave up 0 bases and J gave up 8 bases; unmatched junction bases: 1. The CDR3 covers 13 residues. Germline V gives CDR1 KGHDR, CDR2 SFDVKD. The CDR3 DNA reads as TGTGCCACCAGTGATTTGGACAGGGGCGGCTACACCTTC. It specifies CATSDLDRGGYTF.

This clonotype was seen only once. V usage is TRBV2 and J usage is TRBJ1-2; no definite D call. The CDR3 length is 12 residues. CDR1 and CDR2 (germline): SNHLY, FYNNEI. The V end lost 6 bases, the J end lost 11 bases, and 16 bases lay between the germline ends. For the CDR3, the DNA is TGTGCCAGCAGCGTAGTCGGGGAGGGATACACCTTC. Residues: CASSVVGEGYTF.

This sequence joins TRBV6-5 and TRBJ2-1, with a possible D match to TRBD2 (5 bases). CDR3 length: 15 amino acids. Germline-derived CDR1 and CDR2 are MNHEY and SVGAGI. V gave up 3 bases and J gave up 6 bases, with 15 bases separating them. CDR3 nucleotides: TGTGCCAGCAGTTATCGATCTAGCATTCTCAATGAGCAGTTCTTC. As protein: CASSYRSSILNEQFF.

This clonotype has at least ten counts. The V call is TRBV10-3, the J call TRBJ2-7; 7 bases match TRBD1. The length of the CDR3 is 13 residues. Per germline, CDR1 ENHRY and CDR2 SYGVKD. J lost 3 bases, V lost 9 bases, and 8 bases had no gene match. The CDR3 DNA is TGTGCCATAAACACAGGGGACGGCTACGAGCAGTACTTC. Translated: CAINTGDGYEQYF.

This clonotype turned up a few times. One base away lies a much larger clone, so this may be a sequencing read error. J is TRBJ2-5 and V is TRBV19, with 8 bases identical to TRBD1. Germline CDR1 is LNHDA and CDR2 is SQIVND (reference sequence). The CDR3 loop spans 15 amino acids. The CDR3 loop is CANSIVDRGGETQYF. As DNA, the CDR3 is TGTGCCAATAGTATAGTCGACAGGGGCGGCGAGACCCAGTACTTC.

This clonotype showed up many times. This chain connects TRBV5-8 to TRBJ1-2, with a weak D call TRBD1 (6 bases). V was shortened by 5 bases and J by 3 bases, with 11 bases between the two germline ends. CDR3 size: 13 residues. Looked up from germline, CDR1 is SGHTS and CDR2 is YDEGEE. In DNA form, the CDR3 reads TGTGCCAGCAGAACGGACAGATACTATGGCTACACCTTC. Its translation: CASRTDRYYGYTF.

This clonotype was seen more than once but under ten times. This rearrangement joins TRBV20-1 to TRBJ2-7, with 8 bases aligning to TRBD2. The germline CDR1 and CDR2 sequences are DFQATT and SNEGSKA (reference sequence). Losses at the gene ends were 0 bases for V and 4 bases for J; bases not matched to a gene: 26. The CDR3 length is 21 residues. As DNA, the CDR3 is TGCAGTGCTAGAGATGGAGAAGGCACTACTAGCGGCCCAAGGGAGAGGTACGAGCAGTACTTC. Translated, it gives CSARDGEGTTSGPRERYEQYF.

On this clonotype itself: A much larger clonotype is one base distant, so this may be a read error. The CDR3 nucleotides read TGTGCCAGCAGCCCCCAGAGAACTAACACAGATACGCAGTATTTT. It encodes CASSPQRTNTDTQYF. The chain employs TRBV12-3 or TRBV12-4 and TRBJ2-3; no clear D. Trimming shortened V by 6 bases and J by 2 bases, and 15 bases separated the two germline ends. The CDR3 runs to 15 residues.